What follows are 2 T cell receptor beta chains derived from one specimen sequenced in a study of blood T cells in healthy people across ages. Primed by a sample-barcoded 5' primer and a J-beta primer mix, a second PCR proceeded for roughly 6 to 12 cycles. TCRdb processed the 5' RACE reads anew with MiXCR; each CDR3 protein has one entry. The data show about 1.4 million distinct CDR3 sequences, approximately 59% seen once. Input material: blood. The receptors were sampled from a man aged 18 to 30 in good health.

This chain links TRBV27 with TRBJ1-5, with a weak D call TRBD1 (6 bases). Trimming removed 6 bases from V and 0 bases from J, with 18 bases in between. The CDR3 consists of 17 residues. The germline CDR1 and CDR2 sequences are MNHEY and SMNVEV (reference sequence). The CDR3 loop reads CASSLGAPNYSNQPQHF. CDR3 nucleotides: TGTGCCAGCAGCTTGGGGGCACCCAACTATAGCAATCAGCCCCAGCATTTT.

CDR3 residues: CASSQTSGPIKETQYF. CDR3 in DNA: TGTGCCAGCAGCCAGACTAGCGGGCCTATAAAAGAGACCCAGTACTTC. J is TRBJ2-7 and V is TRBV7-9, with 10 bases identical to TRBD2. The J call may be faulty, since TRBJ2-5 better matches the DNA end. CDR3 length: 16 amino acids. In germline, CDR1 is SEHNR, CDR2 FQNEAQ (reference sequence).